This T cell receptor (beta chain) was identified during a study of T cells in Graves' hyperthyroidism and ophthalmopathy. This clonotype was seen at least ten times. Since a much larger clone is just one base distant, this may be a read error. Researchers amplified the TCR beta CDR3 regions from RNA transcripts. The HTBI primer set drove a first-round RT-PCR of the TCR CDR3. Each CDR3 protein gets one entry after TCRdb re-called the multiplex PCR reads with MiXCR. This sample yields roughly 500,000 distinct CDR3 sequences, of which roughly 13% are seen a single time; roughly 5.5% belongs to the top ten. Unmatched junction bases numbered 2, after V lost 3 bases and J lost 3 bases. The CDR3 is 13 residues long.

Sequencing used blood. This receptor was taken from a young woman with Graves' hyperthyroidism that later progressed to Graves' ophthalmopathy. This chain uses TRBV12-3 or TRBV12-4 with TRBJ2-7; 7 nucleotides line up with TRBD1. The CDR3 loop reads CASSFGQVYEQYF. CDR3 sequence (DNA): TGTGCCAGCAGTTTCGGACAGGTCTACGAGCAGTACTTC.